The source of this T cell receptor (beta chain) is a study of blood T cell repertoires in COVID-19. Study at large: Spain, Italy and the United States supplied samples that represented acute and convalescent COVID-19. T cells, B-cell-depleted T cells, or PBMCs provided the cDNA or gDNA that served as material.

Under the authors' procedure: Cell counts per sample came from amplifying reference gene primers. TCRdb keeps only in-frame clones here, not all; method: immunoSEQ multiplex PCR. V and J calls and clone size are those listed in that table; D and trimming were worked out from the DNA. The sample lists 140,000 to 150,000 clones; 65% to 80% were seen once. The CDR3 consists of 13 residues. Germline assignment: CDR1 SNHLY and CDR2 FYNNEI. The V gene lost 4 bases and the J gene lost 0 bases, with 6 bases spanning the gap. This clonotype was obtained from a man between 45 and 60 years old with acute or convalescent COVID-19. Sequenced: peripheral blood. The chain couples TRBV2 to TRBJ1-1, with a tentative D call TRBD1 (5 bases). The CDR3 coding sequence is TGTGCCAGCAGTGGACAGCTGAACACTGAAGCTTTCTTT. Its translation: CASSGQLNTEAFF.